The clone carrying this TCR beta chain was seen a few times. Trimming cost V 4 bases and J 2 bases, with 7 bases left between them. This CDR3 spans 12 amino acids. CDR1 and CDR2 (germline): SGHRS, YFSETQ. Uncontrolled infections, other autoimmune diseases, pregnancy or lactation barred patients from enrollment. The diagnostic workup employed clinical symptoms, serum thyroxine, TRAb, thyroid ultrasound and orbital computed tomography. RNA transcripts yielded amplified TCR beta CDR3 regions. Second-round multiplex PCR followed a first-round RT-PCR using HTBI primers. Via MiXCR, TCRdb re-called the multiplex PCR reads, giving one row per CDR3 protein. The data show hundreds of thousands of distinct CDR3 sequences, about 46% seen once. This sample was taken from a study of Graves' ophthalmopathy and Graves' hyperthyroidism. Study overall: Peripheral blood was gathered at the point of initial diagnosis, before any treatment started.

V gene TRBV5-1 combines with J gene TRBJ2-7; D is unresolved. This receptor was taken from an adult man with Graves' ophthalmopathy. The sequencing sample was made of peripheral blood. The CDR3 DNA reads TGCGCCAGCAGCAGAGCCCCCTACGAGCAGTACTTC. As protein: CASSRAPYEQYF.